This T cell receptor beta chain derives from a study of blood T cell repertoires in COVID-19. Across the whole study: COVID-19 samples, acute and convalescent, were from the United States, Italy and Spain. PBMCs, B-cell-depleted T cells, or T cells were the source of the cDNA or gDNA that made up the material.

In the original processing: Estimates of nucleated cell counts were drawn from the amplification of reference gene primers. The repertoire was sequenced with immunoSEQ multiplex PCR; TCRdb's copy has only in-frame clones and lacks some. For V, J and clone size, that table is used; D and trimming come from the DNA. The sample has 35,000 to 40,000 clones; about 85% are singletons. Trimming removed 9 bases from V and 6 bases from J, with 29 bases in between. The CDR3 runs to 17 residues. Germline loops: CDR1 KGHDR, CDR2 SFDVKD. This clonotype was obtained from a man aged 65 to 85 with acute or convalescent COVID-19. The specimen sequenced was peripheral blood. This chain connects TRBV24-1 to TRBJ2-7; D is perhaps TRBD2 (6 bases). Written as DNA, the CDR3 is TGTGCCACCGATGGGGGGTCTAGCGTGCAAACTTGGATCGAGCAGTACTTC. Its translation: CATDGGSSVQTWIEQYF.